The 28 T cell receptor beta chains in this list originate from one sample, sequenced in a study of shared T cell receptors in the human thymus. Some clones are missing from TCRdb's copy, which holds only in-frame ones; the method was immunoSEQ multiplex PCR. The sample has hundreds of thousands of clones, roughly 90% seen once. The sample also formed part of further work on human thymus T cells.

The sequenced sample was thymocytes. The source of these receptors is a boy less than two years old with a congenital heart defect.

The CDR3 region has the DNA TGTGCCTTCCTCGCTTGGGACAGGAGCCCTTACTCAACCCCCAGCGGGGAGCTGTTTTTT. Translated: CAFLAWDRSPYSTPSGELFF. The chain carries TRBV30 and TRBJ2-2, with TRBD1 matching 8 bases. The CDR3 is made up of 20 amino acids. Germline-derived CDR1 and CDR2 are GTSNPN and SVGIG (reference sequence). Trimming at V came to 7 bases and at J to 7 bases, leaving 29 bases not matched to a gene.

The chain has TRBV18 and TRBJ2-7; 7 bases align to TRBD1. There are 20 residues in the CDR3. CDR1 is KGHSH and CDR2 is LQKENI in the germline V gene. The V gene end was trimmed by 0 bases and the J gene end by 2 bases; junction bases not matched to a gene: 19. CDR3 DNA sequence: TGTGCCAGCTCACCACCACCGCATACCGGGACAGCCAAGGCGACCTACGAGCAGTACTTC. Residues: CASSPPPHTGTAKATYEQYF.

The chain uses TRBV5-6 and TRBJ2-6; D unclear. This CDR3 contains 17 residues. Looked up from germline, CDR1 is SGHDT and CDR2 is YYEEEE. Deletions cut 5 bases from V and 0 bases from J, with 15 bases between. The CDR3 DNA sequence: TGTGCCAGCAGTCTGACGGGTGAGGACTCTGGGGCCAACGTCCTGACTTTC. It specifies CASSLTGEDSGANVLTF.

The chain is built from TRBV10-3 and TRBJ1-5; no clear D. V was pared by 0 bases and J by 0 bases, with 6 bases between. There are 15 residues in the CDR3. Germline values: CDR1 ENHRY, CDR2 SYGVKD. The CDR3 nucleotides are TGTGCCATCAGTGAGTCGACTGGTAGCAATCAGCCCCAGCATTTT. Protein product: CAISESTGSNQPQHF.

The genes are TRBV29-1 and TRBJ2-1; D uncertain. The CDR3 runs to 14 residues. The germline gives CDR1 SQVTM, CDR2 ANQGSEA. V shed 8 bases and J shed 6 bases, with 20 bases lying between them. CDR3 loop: CSLDTTDGGNEQFF. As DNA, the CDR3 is TGCAGCCTAGATACGACGGATGGCGGCAATGAGCAGTTCTTC.

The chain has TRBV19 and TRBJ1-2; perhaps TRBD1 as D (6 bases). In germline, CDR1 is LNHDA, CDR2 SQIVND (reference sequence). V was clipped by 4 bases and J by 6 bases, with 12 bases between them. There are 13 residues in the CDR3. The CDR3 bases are TGTGCCAGTAGTACTCGGGGGGCGCATGGCTACACCTTC. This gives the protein CASSTRGAHGYTF.

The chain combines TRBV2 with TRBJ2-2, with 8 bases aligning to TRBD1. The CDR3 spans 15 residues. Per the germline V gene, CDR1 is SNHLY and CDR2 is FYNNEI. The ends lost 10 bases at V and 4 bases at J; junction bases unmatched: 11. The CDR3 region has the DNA TGTGCCACCACTAAGCGACAGGGGACCACCGGGGAGCTGTTTTTT. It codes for CATTKRQGTTGELFF.

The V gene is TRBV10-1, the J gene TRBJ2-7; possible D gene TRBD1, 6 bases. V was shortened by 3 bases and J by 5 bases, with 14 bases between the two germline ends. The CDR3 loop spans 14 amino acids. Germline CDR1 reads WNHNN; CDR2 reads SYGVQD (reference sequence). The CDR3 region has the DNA TGCGCCAGCAGTGACCCCACAGGGCGGGACGAGCAGTACTTC. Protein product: CASSDPTGRDEQYF.

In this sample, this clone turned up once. The CDR3, as DNA: TGCAGCGTCTCTCGCCACGGGGACAGGGCCTACGAGCAGTACTTC. It is translated as CSVSRHGDRAYEQYF. The chain has TRBV29-1 and TRBJ2-7; TRBD1 matches 9 bases. V shed 6 bases and J 2 bases; nucleotides not matched to a gene: 11. The CDR3 is 15 amino acids. The germline V gene has CDR1 SQVTM and CDR2 ANQGSEA.

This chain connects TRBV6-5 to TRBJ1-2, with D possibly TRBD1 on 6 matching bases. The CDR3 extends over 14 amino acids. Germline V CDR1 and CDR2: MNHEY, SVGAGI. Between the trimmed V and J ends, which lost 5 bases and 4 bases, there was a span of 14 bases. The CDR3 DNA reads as TGTGCCAGCAGTCACAGGGCAAAGGCCTATGGCTACACCTTC. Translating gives CASSHRAKAYGYTF.

The CDR3 is CATSRESWSAQHF. DNA of the CDR3: TGTGCCACCAGCAGAGAATCGTGGTCAGCCCAGCATTTT. The V gene is TRBV15, the J gene TRBJ1-5; D uncertain. CDR1 is LNHNV, CDR2 YYDKDF, per germline (reference sequence). The length of the CDR3 is 13 residues. Trimming left V 0 bases short and J 11 bases short, with 11 bases between.

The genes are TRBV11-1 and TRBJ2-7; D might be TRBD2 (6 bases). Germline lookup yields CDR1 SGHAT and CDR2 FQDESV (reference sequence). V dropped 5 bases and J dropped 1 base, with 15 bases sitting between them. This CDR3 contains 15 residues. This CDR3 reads CASSINPSVSYEQYF. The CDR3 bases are TGTGCCAGCAGCATCAACCCTAGCGTATCCTACGAGCAGTACTTC.

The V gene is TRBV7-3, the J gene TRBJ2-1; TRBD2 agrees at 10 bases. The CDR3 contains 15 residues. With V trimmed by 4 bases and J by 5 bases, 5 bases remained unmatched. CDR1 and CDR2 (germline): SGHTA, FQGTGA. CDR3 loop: CASSSSGRDHNEQFF. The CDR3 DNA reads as TGTGCCAGCAGCTCCAGCGGGAGGGACCACAATGAGCAGTTCTTC. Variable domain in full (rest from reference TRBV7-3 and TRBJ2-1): GAGVSQTPSNKVTEKGKYVELRCDPISGHTALYWYRQSLGQGPEFLIYFQGTGAADDSGLPNDRFFAVRPEGSVSTLKIQRTERGDSAVYLCASSSSGRDHNEQFFGPGTRLTVL.

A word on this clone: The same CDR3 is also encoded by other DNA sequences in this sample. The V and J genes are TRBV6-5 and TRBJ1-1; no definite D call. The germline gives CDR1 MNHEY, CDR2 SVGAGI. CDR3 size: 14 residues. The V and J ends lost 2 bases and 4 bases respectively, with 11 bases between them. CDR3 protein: CASSYRPGGTEAFF. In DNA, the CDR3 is TGTGCCAGCAGTTACCGACCCGGCGGCACTGAAGCTTTCTTT.

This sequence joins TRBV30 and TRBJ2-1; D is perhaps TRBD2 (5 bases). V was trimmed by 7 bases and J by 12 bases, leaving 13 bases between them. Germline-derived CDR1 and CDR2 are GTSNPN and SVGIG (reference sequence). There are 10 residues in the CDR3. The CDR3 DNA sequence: TGTGCCTCCGCCGGGATCGTGCAGTTCTTC. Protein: CASAGIVQFF.

The CDR3 sequence is CASSAGGQGSNQPQHF. The CDR3 DNA reads TGTGCCAGCTCAGCTGGCGGACAGGGAAGCAATCAGCCCCAGCATTTT. The chain couples TRBV18 to TRBJ1-5; 8 positions agree with TRBD1. The trim removed 5 bases at V and 1 base at J, leaving 7 bases unmatched. Germline values: CDR1 KGHSH, CDR2 LQKENI. The CDR3 is 16 residues long.

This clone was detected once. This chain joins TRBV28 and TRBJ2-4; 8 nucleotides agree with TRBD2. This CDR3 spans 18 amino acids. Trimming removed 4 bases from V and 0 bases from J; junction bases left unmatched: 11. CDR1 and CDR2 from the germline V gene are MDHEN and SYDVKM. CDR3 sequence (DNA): TGTGCCAGCAGTTCCCCAGCGGGAGCCACCGTAGCCAAAAACATTCAGTACTTC. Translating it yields CASSSPAGATVAKNIQYF.

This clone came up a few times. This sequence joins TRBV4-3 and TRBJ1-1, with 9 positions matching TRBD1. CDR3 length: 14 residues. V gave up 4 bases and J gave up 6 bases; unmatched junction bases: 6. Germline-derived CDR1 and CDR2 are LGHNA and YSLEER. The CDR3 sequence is CASSLSDRGSEAFF. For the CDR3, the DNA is TGCGCCAGCAGCCTGTCGGACAGGGGTTCTGAAGCTTTCTTT.

The CDR3 coding sequence is TGTGCCAGCAGCCCCGGGACAGCCAGGGGCACTGAAGCTTTCTTT. Protein: CASSPGTARGTEAFF. This chain links TRBV5-8 with TRBJ1-1; TRBD1 matches 7 bases. CDR1 and CDR2 from the germline V gene are SGHTS and YDEGEE. The CDR3 totals 15 residues. The junction had 10 bases not matched to a gene; V was cut back by 4 bases and J by 4 bases. The variable domain in full, with the rest retrieved from reference TRBV5-8 and TRBJ1-1, is EAGVTQSPTHLIKTRGQQATLRCSPISGHTSVYWYQQALGLGLQFLLWYDEGEERNRGNFPPRFSGRQFPNYSSELNVNALELEDSALYLCASSPGTARGTEAFFGQGTRLTVV.

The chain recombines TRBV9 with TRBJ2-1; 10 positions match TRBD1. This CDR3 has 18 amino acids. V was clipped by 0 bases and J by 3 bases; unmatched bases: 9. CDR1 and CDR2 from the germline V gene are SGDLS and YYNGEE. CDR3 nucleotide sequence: TGTGCCAGCAGCGTAGCCCCCGGACAGGGGGGGATCTACAATGAGCAGTTCTTC. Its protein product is CASSVAPGQGGIYNEQFF.

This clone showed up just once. CDR3 in DNA: TGCAGCGTTGTTACTAGCGGGAGGAGCGGCGAGCAGTACTTC. Translation gives CSVVTSGRSGEQYF. The gene calls are TRBV29-1 and TRBJ2-7, with 12 bases fitting TRBD2. The CDR3 is 14 amino acids. The germline gives CDR1 SQVTM, CDR2 ANQGSEA. After removal of 4 bases from V and 6 bases from J, the junction contained 7 bases not matched to a gene.

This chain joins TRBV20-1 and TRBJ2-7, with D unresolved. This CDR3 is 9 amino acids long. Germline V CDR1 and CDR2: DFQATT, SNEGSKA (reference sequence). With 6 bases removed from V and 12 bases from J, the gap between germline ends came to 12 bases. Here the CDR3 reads CSAATPAYF. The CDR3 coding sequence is TGCAGTGCCGCGACTCCGGCGTACTTC.

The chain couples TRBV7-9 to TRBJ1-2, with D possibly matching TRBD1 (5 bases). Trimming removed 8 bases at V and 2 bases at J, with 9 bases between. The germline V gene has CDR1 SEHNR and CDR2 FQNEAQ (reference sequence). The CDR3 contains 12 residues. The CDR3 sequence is CASGGENYGYTF. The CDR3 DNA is TGTGCCAGCGGGGGGGAAAACTATGGCTACACCTTC. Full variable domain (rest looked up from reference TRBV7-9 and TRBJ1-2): DTGVSQNPRHKITKRGQNVTFRCDPISEHNRLYWYRQTLGQGPEFLTYFQNEAQLEKSRLLSDRFSAERPKGSFSTLEIQRTEQGDSAMYLCASGGENYGYTFGSGTRLTVV.

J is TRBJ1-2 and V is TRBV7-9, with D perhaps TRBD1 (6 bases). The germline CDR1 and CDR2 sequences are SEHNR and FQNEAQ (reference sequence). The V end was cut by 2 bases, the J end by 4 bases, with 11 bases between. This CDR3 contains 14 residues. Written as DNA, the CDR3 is TGTGCCAGCAGCTTACGACAGGCGAGCTATGGCTACACCTTC. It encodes CASSLRQASYGYTF.

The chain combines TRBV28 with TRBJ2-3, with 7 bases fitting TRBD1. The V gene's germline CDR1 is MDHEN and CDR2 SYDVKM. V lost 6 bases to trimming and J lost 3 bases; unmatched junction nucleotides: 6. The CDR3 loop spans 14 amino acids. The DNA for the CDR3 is TGTGCCAGCAGCACAGGGGAAAGAACAGATACGCAGTATTTT. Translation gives CASSTGERTDTQYF. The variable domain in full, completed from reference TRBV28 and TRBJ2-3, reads DVKVTQSSRYLVKRTGEKVFLECVQDMDHENMFWYRQDPGLGLRLIYFSYDVKMKEKGDIPEGYSVSREKKERFSLILESASTNQTSMYLCASSTGERTDTQYFGPGTRLTVL.

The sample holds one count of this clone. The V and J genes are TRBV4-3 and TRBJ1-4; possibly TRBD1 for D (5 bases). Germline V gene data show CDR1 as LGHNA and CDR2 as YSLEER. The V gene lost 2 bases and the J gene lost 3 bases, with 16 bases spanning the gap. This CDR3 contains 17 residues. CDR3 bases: TGCGCCAGCAGCCAACAACGTAAGCGGGGCGCTAATGAAAAACTGTTTTTT. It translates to CASSQQRKRGANEKLFF.

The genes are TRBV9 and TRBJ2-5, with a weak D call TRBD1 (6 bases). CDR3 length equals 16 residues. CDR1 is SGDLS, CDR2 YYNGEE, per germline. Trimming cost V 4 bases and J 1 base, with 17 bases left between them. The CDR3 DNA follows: TGTGCCAGCAGCCCTGCGGAACAGGGCTTCCAAGAGACCCAGTACTTC. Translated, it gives CASSPAEQGFQETQYF.

The CDR3 sequence: CASSERQEDYGYTF. The CDR3 region has the DNA TGTGCCAGCAGTGAAAGACAGGAGGACTATGGCTACACCTTC. J is TRBJ1-2 and V is TRBV25-1, with a tentative D call TRBD1 (6 bases). The CDR3 is 14 amino acids. From germline, CDR1 is MGHDK and CDR2 SYGVNS. The V end was cut by 2 bases, the J end by 3 bases, with 10 bases between.